This TCR beta chain stems from a study of T-cell memory formation after mild COVID-19. The CDR3 has 12 residues. CDR1 is DFQATT, CDR2 SNEGSKA, per germline (reference sequence). Trimming removed 3 bases at V and 1 base at J, with 4 bases between. General study findings and limits: Second-wave clones with a day 37 peak had unconfirmed SARS-CoV-2 specificity.

This clonotype has only a few counts. Its antigen is undetermined. TCRdb recomputed calls from the 5' RACE reads with MiXCR, one row per CDR3 protein. The sample has hundreds of thousands of distinct CDR3 sequences; over 15% are singletons. The sequenced material came from PBMCs or a T cell subset sorted from them (not recorded which). The chain links TRBV20-1 to TRBJ2-4, with unresolved D. The clonotype comes from a man aged 18 to 29 who had mild COVID-19 (a few samples of this study predate the infection). Cell type and time point are not known. The CDR3 loop reads CSASGAKNIQYF. The CDR3 bases are TGCAGTGCTAGCGGGGCCAAAAACATTCAGTACTTC.